Listed below are T cell receptor beta chains from one sample, sequenced in a study of blood T cell repertoires in COVID-19. The data were produced by immunoSEQ multiplex PCR, yet TCRdb's version contains in-frame clones alone and is incomplete. The table has 100,000 to 150,000 clones, over 75% seen once; the top ten hold about 11%. The sequenced sample was peripheral blood. The receptors originated from a man in his 60s with acute or convalescent COVID-19. CDR3s include the opening cysteine and the closing phenylalanine or tryptophan. D genes are given only for firm matches. For some rows the clone size is stated as once, few or many, or as a class when expanded; others skip it.

V	size	D	J	DNA	CDR3
TRBV3-1/TRBV3-2	.	.	TRBJ2-3	TGTGCCAGCAGCCAAGATTGGGCGCTTACTAGCACAGATACGCAGTATTTT	CASSQDWALTSTDTQYF
TRBV9	.	TRBD2	TRBJ2-2	TGTGCCAGCAGAAGAAGCGGGGGCCCGAACACCGGGGAGCTGTTTTTT	CASRRSGGPNTGELFF
TRBV27	few	TRBD1	TRBJ1-2	TGTGCCAGCAGTCCATCGGGGACAGGGGGTTACACCTTC	CASSPSGTGGYTF
TRBV2	.	.	TRBJ2-7	TGTGCCAGCAGTGCAGGGAACTCCTACGAGCAGTACTTC	CASSAGNSYEQYF
TRBV30	once	TRBD1	TRBJ1-2	TGTGCCTGGAGAGGGGACAGGGTCAACTATGGCTACACCTTC	CAWRGDRVNYGYTF
TRBV30	.	TRBD1	TRBJ1-6	TGTGCCAGCCAGGGGGCGAGCTCCTATAATTCACCCCTCCACTTT	CASQGASSYNSPLHF
TRBV5-4	.	TRBD2	TRBJ2-1	TGTGCCAGCAGCGACTCGGCGGGAGGGTACAATGAGCAGTTCTTC	CASSDSAGGYNEQFF
TRBV5-1	.	.	TRBJ1-2	TGCGCCAGCAGCTTGGGCATAAGGACATCCGGCTACACCTTC	CASSLGIRTSGYTF
TRBV28	.	TRBD1	TRBJ1-1	TGTGCCAGCAGTTTAACTGAGGGGGCCACTGAAGCTTTCTTT	CASSLTEGATEAFF
TRBV11-2	.	.	TRBJ1-1	TGTGCCAGCAGCTTAGCTTCGCAGTGGAACACTGAAGCTTTCTTT	CASSLASQWNTEAFF
TRBV30	once	TRBD1	TRBJ1-1	TGTGCCTGGAGGGGAGGGACAGGTCAGAACACTGAAGCTTTCTTT	CAWRGGTGQNTEAFF
TRBV19	.	TRBD2	TRBJ2-7	TGTGCCAGTAGTATCCGCCCAGCGGGAGCCTACGAGCAGTACTTC	CASSIRPAGAYEQYF
TRBV6-5	few	TRBD2	TRBJ2-1	TGTGCCAGCAGTTATGGACTAGCGGGAGTGGGTGAGCAGTTCTTC	CASSYGLAGVGEQFF
TRBV4-1	.	.	TRBJ1-4	TGCGCCAGCGGCGGATATCATGAAAAACTGTTTTTT	CASGGYHEKLFF
TRBV6-6	.	TRBD1	TRBJ1-2	TGTGCCAGCAGTTCTCAACCGGGACAGGGGGGCTACACCTTC	CASSSQPGQGGYTF
TRBV15	.	.	TRBJ2-1	TGTGCCACCAGCCAAGAAGCGGGCCGCTCCTACAATGAGCAGTTCTTC	CATSQEAGRSYNEQFF
TRBV7-8	.	.	TRBJ2-7	TGTGCCAGCAGCTTAGCAATCGGGCAGGGAAACGAGCAGTACTTC	CASSLAIGQGNEQYF